This TCR beta chain was recorded in a study of blood T cell repertoires in COVID-19. Assay used: immunoSEQ multiplex PCR; TCRdb lists only in-frame clones, some missing. The sample lists about 200,000 clones; about 80% were seen once. V dropped 4 bases and J dropped 3 bases, with 10 bases sitting between them. CDR3 length: 14 residues. The V gene's germline CDR1 is SGHTA and CDR2 FQGNSA. The gene calls are TRBV7-2 and TRBJ2-1, with D possibly TRBD1 on 5 matching bases. This receptor was identified in a man between 40 and 49 years old who had recovered from COVID-19. Sequencing input: PBMCs or T cells enriched from blood (not recorded which). CDR3 nucleotides: TGTGCCAGCAGCTACGGAAGGGGCTACAATGAGCAGTTCTTC. Its protein product is CASSYGRGYNEQFF.